This T cell receptor beta chain was identified in a study of regulatory T cells in long-lasting Graves disease. Documented time point: newly diagnosed GD, antithyroid drugs for less than 3 months. Making the TCR library involved RNA that had been extracted from PBMCs. The diagnosis of Graves' disease used American Thyroid Association guidelines. The collection involved drawing around 8.5 milliliters of peripheral blood into EDTA tubes. Through Arm-PCR of CDR3 regions and iRepertoire HTBI primers, TCR beta libraries were built. Methods used by the authors: Across all samples, about 60 TRBV segments and about 14 TRBJ segments were identified. One entry per CDR3 protein, called by TCRdb with MiXCR from the multiplex PCR reads. These V and J calls rely on TCRdb rather than the paper's analysis. The sample includes about 310,000 distinct CDR3 sequences, 15% to 20% of them seen just once. Germline lookup yields CDR1 MDHEN and CDR2 SYDVKM. The CDR3 spans 14 residues. V dropped 5 bases and J dropped 4 bases, with 12 bases sitting between them.

The study's findings and limits: Repertoires from persistent disease leaned toward TRBV28, TRBJ1-2 and TRBJ2-5.

This clonotype has ten or more counts. Its antigen is not identified. This rearrangement joins TRBV28 to TRBJ1-5, with D possibly being TRBD1 (6 bases). Sequenced here: peripheral blood mononuclear cells (PBMCs), sampled at new diagnosis, from a patient treated with antithyroid drugs. This clonotype was obtained from a female donor with Graves disease. Written as DNA, the CDR3 is TGTGCCAGCAGTCCCGGACAGCTTAATCAGCCCCAGCATTTT. It codes for CASSPGQLNQPQHF.